What follows are 20 T cell receptor beta chains derived from one specimen sequenced in a study of beta chain features in type 1 diabetes. The study's findings and limits: Shorter TCRB CDR3s, moderately but significantly so, marked every one of the four CD4+ subsets in Type 1 diabetes patients.

Sequenced material consisted of expressed TCRB transcripts (all of the isolated RNA was reverse transcribed). The method was immunoSEQ multiplex PCR; TCRdb's version includes in-frame clones alone and lacks a portion of them. The sample lists about 130,000 clones, around 9% occurring once. No antigen has been assigned to these receptors. Sequences were obtained from central memory CD4+ T cells from blood. Every receptor here comes from a man aged 30 to 39 with type 1 diabetes.

V gene TRBV7-2 combines with J gene TRBJ2-5, with 10 bases matching TRBD2. The V and J ends lost 2 bases and 2 bases, in that order; junction bases with no gene match: 5. Germline CDR1 SGHTA, CDR2 FQGNSA. This CDR3 comprises 16 residues. This chain's CDR3 is CASSLYLAGDQETQYF. CDR3 DNA: TGTGCCAGCAGCTTATATCTAGCGGGGGATCAAGAGACCCAGTACTTC.

This clone was observed a handful of times. This same CDR3 is encoded by further DNA sequences in the sample. This chain uses TRBV7-9 with TRBJ2-7; tentative D call: TRBD2 (6 bases). CDR1 is SEHNR, CDR2 FQNEAQ, per germline (reference sequence). The length of the CDR3 is 13 residues. V lost 3 bases and J lost 4, with 10 bases in between. The CDR3 region is CASSFGGSYEQYF. CDR3 in DNA: TGTGCCAGCAGCTTTGGGGGGTCTTACGAGCAGTACTTC.

This clone has at least ten counts. The chain links TRBV7-8 to TRBJ2-4; D uncertain. The CDR3 contains 13 residues. The germline CDR1 and CDR2 sequences are SGHVS and FQNEAQ. The V end was cut by 1 base, the J end by 8 bases, with 9 bases between. In nucleotides, the CDR3 is TGTGCCAGCAGCTTAGGATTCCAGGACATTCAGTACTTC. This gives the protein CASSLGFQDIQYF. The whole variable domain, filled in from reference TRBV7-8 and TRBJ2-4, reads GAGVSQSPRYKVAKRGQDVALRCDPISGHVSLFWYQQALGQGPEFLTYFQNEAQLDKSGLPSDRFFAERPEGSVSTLKIQRTQQEDSAVYLCASSLGFQDIQYFGAGTRLSVL.

This chain connects TRBV7-8 to TRBJ2-1, with D possibly matching TRBD2 (5 bases). CDR3 size: 14 residues. The germline V gene has CDR1 SGHVS and CDR2 FQNEAQ. Deletions cut 4 bases from V and 8 bases from J, with 15 bases between. This CDR3 is CASSSPVGSDEQFF. CDR3 sequence (DNA): TGTGCCAGCAGCTCTCCCGTTGGTAGCGATGAGCAGTTCTTC.

This sequence joins TRBV11-2 and TRBJ2-1, with TRBD2 matching 7 bases. The CDR3 contains 16 residues. The J segment lost 4 bases and the V segment lost 5 bases, leaving 11 bases of the junction unmatched. Germline values: CDR1 SGHAT, CDR2 FQNNGV. CDR3 nucleotides: TGTGCCAGCAGCCCGATAAGGCAGCGGGGATACAATGAGCAGTTCTTC. Translation: CASSPIRQRGYNEQFF.

The gene calls are TRBV5-4 and TRBJ2-2; 12 bases fit TRBD1. Trimming cost V 3 bases and J 7 bases; bases outside gene matches: 4. CDR1 and CDR2 (germline): SGHNT, YYREEE (reference sequence). The CDR3 is 15 residues long. This chain's CDR3 is CASSWGTGGDGELFF. DNA of the CDR3: TGTGCCAGCAGCTGGGGGACAGGGGGCGACGGGGAGCTGTTTTTT.

This clone was seen a few times. The V and J genes are TRBV27 and TRBJ1-2; no clear D gene. The CDR3 length is 14 residues. Germline CDR1 and CDR2: MNHEY and SMNVEV (reference sequence). Trimming took 0 bases from V and 8 from J, leaving 13 bases between them. CDR3 region: CASSLSPGSQGYTF. In DNA form, the CDR3 reads TGTGCCAGCAGTTTATCACCGGGGTCTCAGGGCTACACCTTC.

This clone was recorded many times. This sequence joins TRBV4-3 and TRBJ2-5; D might be TRBD2 (5 bases). The germline gives CDR1 LGHNA, CDR2 YSLEER. Trimming took 5 bases from V and 3 from J, leaving 19 bases between them. The CDR3 consists of 16 residues. DNA for the CDR3: TGCGCCAGCAGCTCTAGAGGAGGCGGAGCGGAAGAGACCCAGTACTTC. As protein: CASSSRGGGAEETQYF.

The CDR3 DNA sequence: TGTGCCAGCAGCCAAGATTCAGAAGAGGGTGGCTACACCTTC. Protein sequence: CASSQDSEEGGYTF. V usage is TRBV4-2 and J usage is TRBJ1-2; no firm D call. The CDR3 has 14 residues. V lost 0 bases and J 7 bases, leaving 12 bases between the germline ends. Germline V CDR1 and CDR2: LGHNA, YNFKEQ.

V and J are TRBV5-6 and TRBJ2-3; D is unresolved. CDR3 length: 12 amino acids. V shed 4 bases and J shed 5 bases, with 8 bases lying between them. Per germline, CDR1 SGHDT and CDR2 YYEEEE. This CDR3 is CASSTSRDTQYF. The CDR3 nucleotides are TGTGCCAGCAGCACGAGCCGAGATACGCAGTATTTT.

The chain joins TRBV7-6 to TRBJ2-5; D not resolved. The ends were cut back, 4 bases at V and 5 bases at J, with 8 bases in the middle. CDR1 and CDR2 (germline): SGHVS, FNYEAQ. This CDR3 has 12 amino acids. The CDR3 bases are TGTGCCAGCAGCTCGACTGGCGAGACCCAGTACTTC. Its protein is CASSSTGETQYF.

This clone was seen a handful of times. The chain carries TRBV19 and TRBJ1-5, with TRBD1 matching 7 bases. This CDR3 is 14 amino acids long. In germline, CDR1 is LNHDA, CDR2 SQIVND (reference sequence). The V and J ends lost 3 bases and 7 bases, in that order; junction bases with no gene match: 6. CDR3 in DNA: TGTGCCAGTAGTATCAGGGGGGACGAGCAGCCCCAGCATTTT. Amino acid sequence: CASSIRGDEQPQHF.

The CDR3 sequence: CASSPPGQGSTGELFF. Written as DNA, the CDR3 is TGTGCCAGCAGTCCCCCGGGACAGGGGTCCACCGGGGAGCTGTTTTTT. The V and J genes are TRBV7-9 and TRBJ2-2; the match to TRBD1 covers 10 bases. In germline, CDR1 is SEHNR, CDR2 FQNEAQ (reference sequence). The CDR3 is made up of 16 amino acids. V trimming: 6 bases; J trimming: 4 bases; junction bases outside the gene matches: 8.

V usage is TRBV6-6 and J usage is TRBJ1-2, with D maybe TRBD1 (5 bases). V was pared by 3 bases and J by 6 bases, with 11 bases between. The CDR3 extends over 13 amino acids. Germline V gene sequence: CDR1 MNHNY, CDR2 SVGAGI (reference sequence). Here the CDR3 reads CASSYSGFDGYTF. For the CDR3, the DNA is TGTGCCAGCAGTTATTCAGGGTTTGATGGCTACACCTTC.

This clone was recorded a few times. V is TRBV7-3 and J is TRBJ2-1; possible D gene TRBD1, 6 bases. V gave up 4 bases and J gave up 5 bases, with 9 bases separating them. The CDR3 sequence is 13 residues long. The germline gives CDR1 SGHTA, CDR2 FQGTGA. CDR3 DNA sequence: TGTGCCAGCAGCTCCGACAGGCACAATGAGCAGTTCTTC. Translated: CASSSDRHNEQFF.

This clone occurred a few times. The J gene is TRBJ2-5, the V gene TRBV5-1, with 9 bases aligning to TRBD1. After removal of 4 bases from V and 1 base from J, the junction contained 2 bases not matched to a gene. This CDR3 is built from 14 residues. Germline V lookup: CDR1 SGHRS, CDR2 YFSETQ. The CDR3 spells CASSLQGAQETQYF. The DNA of the CDR3 is TGCGCCAGCAGCCTACAGGGGGCCCAAGAGACCCAGTACTTC.

V is TRBV25-1 and J is TRBJ2-7; weak D call: TRBD1 (6 bases). Germline CDR1 reads MGHDK; CDR2 reads SYGVNS. V was clipped by 10 bases and J by 3 bases, with 19 bases between them. The CDR3 sequence is 14 residues long. The CDR3 sequence: CATPPRTVFYEQYF. CDR3 bases: TGTGCCACTCCACCTCGGACAGTGTTCTACGAGCAGTACTTC.

By share, this clone counts as medium-sized (0.01 to 0.1%). The chain is built from TRBV11-1 and TRBJ2-5; 7 bases align to TRBD1. Trimming at V came to 4 bases and at J to 3 bases, leaving 5 bases not matched to a gene. Germline assignment: CDR1 SGHAT and CDR2 FQDESV (reference sequence). The CDR3 runs to 14 residues. The CDR3 DNA is TGTGCCAGCAGCTGGACCGGGACAGAAGAGACCCAGTACTTC. Protein sequence: CASSWTGTEETQYF. The variable domain in full, with the rest retrieved from reference TRBV11-1 and TRBJ2-5, is EAEVAQSPRYKITEKSQAVAFWCDPISGHATLYWYRQILGQGPELLVQFQDESVVDDSQLPKDRFSAERLKGVDSTLKIQPAELGDSAMYLCASSWTGTEETQYFGPGTRLLVL.

The rearrangement joins TRBV28 to TRBJ1-2; D is undetermined. Germline CDR1 and CDR2: MDHEN and SYDVKM. V was trimmed by 5 bases and J by 8 bases, leaving 12 bases between them. The CDR3 has 12 residues. The CDR3 nucleotides read TGTGCCAGCAGTCTAAGCCTAGGAGGCTACACCTTC. Protein product: CASSLSLGGYTF.

This clone was counted between two and nine times. V gene TRBV4-1 combines with J gene TRBJ2-1; TRBD2 agrees at 8 bases. The V and J ends lost 2 bases and 5 bases, in that order; junction bases with no gene match: 8. Germline values: CDR1 MGHRA, CDR2 YSYEKL. The CDR3 has 16 amino acids. The CDR3 sequence: CASSQRTSGGHNEQFF. In nucleotides, the CDR3 is TGCGCCAGCAGCCAACGTACGAGCGGGGGTCACAATGAGCAGTTCTTC.